The next 32 T cell receptor beta chains were all read from a single sample in a study of cytomegalovirus exposure and HLA in healthy donors (dated by TCRdb to about 2017). The library was obtained by the immunoSEQ multiplex PCR assay. The multiplex PCR relied on a mix of 60 forward primers for TCR Vbeta segments and 13 reverse primers for TCR Jbeta segments. TCRdb provides this immuneACCESS table in a form limited to in-frame rearrangements. Some clones are lacking; in checked studies, under half of them reflect an unresolved V gene, and why the rest are absent is not known. In all, the sample holds 55,000 to 70,000 clones, and roughly 88% of those were seen once. 2% of the sample goes to the ten largest clones. Material: PBMCs. The receptors were sampled from a woman between 25 and 40 years old in good health and CMV-seronegative.

This chain's CDR3 is CASSLVLEDYNSPLHF. For the CDR3, the DNA is TGCGCCAGCAGCTTAGTTTTAGAGGACTATAATTCACCCCTCCACTTT. V usage is TRBV5-1 and J usage is TRBJ1-6; no clear D gene. Trimming pared 2 bases from V and 3 bases from J, leaving 12 bases between. Germline loops: CDR1 SGHRS, CDR2 YFSETQ. CDR3 length: 16 residues.

This clone was seen once. This chain joins TRBV7-2 and TRBJ1-5, with no clear D. Germline CDR1 and CDR2: SGHTA and FQGNSA. The CDR3 totals 15 residues. Trimming took 2 bases from V and 7 from J, leaving 15 bases between them. The CDR3 DNA is TGTGCCAGCAGCTTATATCCGGGGATAGGGCAGCCCCAGCATTTT. It is translated as CASSLYPGIGQPQHF. Drawing the rest from reference TRBV7-2 and TRBJ1-5, the complete variable domain is GAGVSQSPSNKVTEKGKDVELRCDPISGHTALYWYRQSLGQGLEFLIYFQGNSAPDKSGLPSDRFSAERTGGSVSTLTIQRTQQEDSAVYLCASSLYPGIGQPQHFGDGTRLSIL.

This clone was counted a few times. The rearrangement links TRBV5-4 to TRBJ2-7; 7 positions match TRBD2. This CDR3 comprises 14 residues. The germline gives CDR1 SGHNT, CDR2 YYREEE (reference sequence). V lost 0 bases, J lost 2 bases, and 2 bases stayed unmatched. CDR3 nucleotide sequence: TGTGCCAGCAGCTTGGAGCGGGGACCCTACGAGCAGTACTTC. Translated: CASSLERGPYEQYF. The full variable domain, with the rest looked up from reference TRBV5-4 and TRBJ2-7, is ETGVTQSPTHLIKTRGQQVTLRCSSQSGHNTVSWYQQALGQGPQFIFQYYREEENGRGNFPPRFSGLQFPNYSSELNVNALELDDSALYLCASSLERGPYEQYFGPGTRLTVT.

V usage is TRBV5-6 and J usage is TRBJ2-3; 13 nucleotides line up with TRBD2. CDR3 length: 16 amino acids. CDR1 and CDR2 (germline): SGHDT, YYEEEE. Trimming removed 2 bases from V and 6 bases from J; junction bases left unmatched: 6. The CDR3 loop is CASSLLAGGPEDTQYF. In DNA, the CDR3 is TGTGCCAGCAGCTTACTAGCGGGAGGGCCGGAGGATACGCAGTATTTT.

The chain carries TRBV7-9 and TRBJ2-6; 9 nucleotides match TRBD1. The CDR3 runs 18 residues. The V gene's germline CDR1 is SEHNR and CDR2 FQNEAQ (reference sequence). The V segment lost 5 bases and the J segment 6 bases; nucleotides outside the gene matches: 14. The CDR3 loop reads CASSDRDRDIRMANVLTF. As DNA, the CDR3 is TGTGCCAGCAGCGACCGGGACAGGGACATTCGAATGGCCAACGTCCTGACTTTC.

The chain recombines TRBV7-6 with TRBJ1-5; unclear D gene. Germline CDR1 SGHVS, CDR2 FNYEAQ. V was clipped by 4 bases and J by 3 bases, with 10 bases between them. The CDR3 totals 14 residues. The CDR3 sequence: CASSSMGHNQPQHF. The CDR3 DNA sequence: TGTGCCAGCAGCTCCATGGGCCACAATCAGCCCCAGCATTTT.

The rearrangement joins TRBV2 to TRBJ2-5; 13 positions match TRBD2. Trimming cost V 3 bases and J 5 bases; bases outside gene matches: 12. The CDR3 runs to 18 residues. Germline-derived CDR1 and CDR2 are SNHLY and FYNNEI. The CDR3 DNA reads TGTGCCAGCAGTGAGACTAGCGGGAGGAGGATGGAGAGGGAGACCCAGTACTTC. As protein: CASSETSGRRMERETQYF. Looking up the rest from reference TRBV2 and TRBJ2-5 gives the full variable domain: EPEVTQTPSHQVTQMGQEVILRCVPISNHLYFYWYRQILGQKVEFLVSFYNNEISEKSEIFDDQFSVERPDGSNFTLKIRSTKLEDSAMYFCASSETSGRRMERETQYFGPGTRLLVL.

This clone was counted a single time. The chain carries TRBV9 and TRBJ2-7; TRBD1 matches at 9 bases. The CDR3 is made up of 15 amino acids. Germline V gene lookup returns CDR1 SGDLS and CDR2 YYNGEE. With V trimmed by 0 bases and J by 5 bases, 6 bases remained unmatched. In nucleotides, the CDR3 is TGTGCCAGCAGCGTAGGGGGACAGGGCGGCGACGAGCAGTACTTC. Translated: CASSVGGQGGDEQYF.

The CDR3 loop reads CASSDLGSGTDTQYF. DNA of the CDR3: TGTGCCAGCAGTGATCTCGGGAGTGGGACAGATACGCAGTATTTT. The chain is built from TRBV6-1 and TRBJ2-3; tentatively, D is TRBD2 (6 bases). Between the trimmed V and J ends, which lost 3 bases and 3 bases, there was a span of 13 bases. The CDR3 has 15 amino acids. The germline V gene has CDR1 MNHNS and CDR2 SASEGT.

The chain joins TRBV6-5 to TRBJ1-2; D may be TRBD1 (5 bases). Germline V lookup: CDR1 MNHEY, CDR2 SVGAGI. The CDR3 contains 13 residues. V lost 0 bases, J lost 6 bases, and 8 bases lay in between. The CDR3 here is CASSYSAGHGYTF. Written as DNA, the CDR3 is TGTGCCAGCAGTTACTCGGCAGGGCATGGCTACACCTTC.

This sequence joins TRBV2 and TRBJ1-5, with D tentatively TRBD1 (5 bases). This CDR3 spans 16 amino acids. CDR1 is SNHLY, CDR2 FYNNEI, per germline. Trimming removed 7 bases from V and 7 bases from J, with 23 bases in between. The CDR3 here is CASTKSKWVPGQPQHF. The CDR3 bases are TGTGCCAGCACCAAATCTAAATGGGTCCCAGGGCAGCCCCAGCATTTT.

This chain connects TRBV6-6 to TRBJ2-7; D not certain. Germline-derived CDR1 and CDR2 are MNHNY and SVGAGI (reference sequence). V lost 0 bases, J lost 5 bases, and 5 bases lay in between. This CDR3 comprises 12 residues. DNA for the CDR3: TGTGCCAGCAGTTACTCGAACAACGAGCAGTACTTC. As protein: CASSYSNNEQYF.

V and J are TRBV27 and TRBJ1-1; TRBD1 aligns across 7 bases. The CDR3 runs to 16 residues. Trimming cost V 5 bases and J 6 bases; bases outside gene matches: 15. CDR1 and CDR2 (germline): MNHEY, SMNVEV (reference sequence). This CDR3 reads CASSHSGTAGGAEAFF. CDR3 nucleotides: TGTGCCAGCAGTCACTCCGGGACAGCGGGAGGAGCTGAAGCTTTCTTT.

This clone was counted a few times. The chain has TRBV6-1 and TRBJ2-7, with 14 bases lining up with TRBD2. CDR3 size: 15 residues. The junction had 3 bases not matched to a gene; V was cut back by 6 bases and J by 2 bases. In germline, CDR1 is MNHNS, CDR2 SASEGT. CDR3 sequence reads: CASRTGLAGAYEQYF. In DNA, the CDR3 is TGTGCCAGCAGAACGGGACTAGCGGGAGCCTACGAGCAGTACTTC.

J is TRBJ2-7 and V is TRBV6-5, with 10 bases lining up with TRBD2. Germline trimming cut 2 bases from V and 5 bases from J; bases unmatched to any gene: 6. Germline V gene sequence: CDR1 MNHEY, CDR2 SVGAGI. This CDR3 region has 15 residues. CDR3 sequence (DNA): TGTGCCAGCAGTTACGGGTCTAGCGGGAGAAACGAGCAGTACTTC. Its protein product is CASSYGSSGRNEQYF.

V gene TRBV6-4 combines with J gene TRBJ2-1; 9 bases fit TRBD2. CDR3 length: 17 residues. Germline V lookup: CDR1 MRHNA, CDR2 SNTAGT. V was clipped by 7 bases and J by 4 bases; unmatched bases: 14. CDR3 in amino acids: CASNERPGTSHYNEQFF. DNA for the CDR3: TGTGCCAGCAACGAACGACCCGGGACTAGCCATTACAATGAGCAGTTCTTC.

This sequence joins TRBV5-6 and TRBJ2-1; a weak D match, TRBD1 (6 bases). Germline V CDR1 and CDR2: SGHDT, YYEEEE. With 1 base removed from V and 4 bases from J, the gap between germline ends came to 9 bases. This CDR3 contains 14 residues. The CDR3 loop reads CASSLRQGYNEQFF. As DNA, the CDR3 is TGTGCCAGCAGCTTGAGGCAGGGGTACAATGAGCAGTTCTTC.

The rearrangement joins TRBV21-1 to TRBJ1-2; the table's D call TRBD1 went unverified against the DNA. TRBV21-1 has pseudogene status. The CDR3 has 14 amino acids. The CDR3 coding sequence is TGTGCCAGCAGCACTCCCGGACAGGACTATGGCTACACCTTC. As protein: CASSTPGQDYGYTF.

The V call is TRBV9, the J call TRBJ1-1; the D is unclear. CDR3 length equals 14 residues. In germline, CDR1 is SGDLS, CDR2 YYNGEE. V gave up 0 bases and J gave up 1 base, with 7 bases separating them. The CDR3 region has the DNA TGTGCCAGCAGCGTAGGTTACGGGAACACTGAAGCTTTCTTT. Translation: CASSVGYGNTEAFF.

This chain uses TRBV6-6 with TRBJ1-2; no clear D. V was trimmed by 0 bases and J by 4 bases, leaving 6 bases between them. The CDR3 covers 13 residues. CDR1 and CDR2 (germline): MNHNY, SVGAGI (reference sequence). In DNA form, the CDR3 reads TGTGCCAGCAGTTACTCGACGGGCTATGGCTACACCTTC. This sequence encodes CASSYSTGYGYTF.

The chain joins TRBV28 to TRBJ1-1; the match to TRBD1 covers 9 bases. CDR1 and CDR2 (germline): MDHEN, SYDVKM. V was clipped by 5 bases and J by 0 bases; unmatched bases: 4. The CDR3 spans 15 residues. For the CDR3, the DNA is TGTGCCAGCAGTGTGACAGGGGGGATGAACACTGAAGCTTTCTTT. Translated, it gives CASSVTGGMNTEAFF.

The rearrangement joins TRBV6-5 to TRBJ2-5, with 13 bases identical to TRBD2. The end of the DNA fits TRBJ2-7 better, so the J call may be wrong. This CDR3 is 15 amino acids long. In germline, CDR1 is MNHEY, CDR2 SVGAGI. CDR3 bases: TGTGCCAGCAGAGGACTAGCGGGAGCCTCCTACGAGCAGTACTTC. Protein: CASRGLAGASYEQYF.

In DNA, the CDR3 is TGTGCCAGCAGTGACTCGATAGAATCCGGGGAGCTGTTTTTT. Protein sequence: CASSDSIESGELFF. The rearrangement links TRBV6-4 to TRBJ2-2; D is uncertain. Germline-derived CDR1 and CDR2 are MRHNA and SNTAGT. CDR3 length: 14 residues. Trimming cost V 0 bases and J 6 bases, with 8 bases left between them.

The chain carries TRBV2 and TRBJ2-1, with 8 bases that match TRBD1. Germline assignment: CDR1 SNHLY and CDR2 FYNNEI. CDR3 length equals 14 residues. J was trimmed by 10 bases and V by 1 base; bases with no gene match: 6. The CDR3 DNA is TGTGCCAGCAGTGAAGACGGACAGGGCCGGGAGCAGTTCTTC. This gives the protein CASSEDGQGREQFF.

The chain has TRBV5-6 and TRBJ2-7; possibly TRBD1 for D (5 bases). V was clipped by 3 bases and J by 6 bases, with 16 bases between them. The CDR3 covers 14 residues. Per germline, CDR1 SGHDT and CDR2 YYEEEE. CDR3 sequence (DNA): TGTGCCAGCAGCTCCCGGGTAGGGGTTGGCGAGCAGTACTTC. As protein: CASSSRVGVGEQYF. The variable domain in full, with the rest retrieved from reference TRBV5-6 and TRBJ2-7, is DAGVTQSPTHLIKTRGQQVTLRCSPKSGHDTVSWYQQALGQGPQFIFQYYEEEERQRGNFPDRFSGHQFPNYSSELNVNALLLGDSALYLCASSSRVGVGEQYFGPGTRLTVT.

The J gene is TRBJ1-4, the V gene TRBV7-9; 7 bases line up with TRBD1. Germline loops: CDR1 SEHNR, CDR2 FQNEAQ (reference sequence). This CDR3 region has 16 residues. Trimming cost V 5 bases and J 6 bases; bases outside gene matches: 12. This CDR3 is CASSPKGYRGDEKLFF. Written as DNA, the CDR3 is TGTGCCAGCAGCCCTAAGGGGTACAGGGGAGATGAAAAACTGTTTTTT.

This chain joins TRBV7-2 and TRBJ2-5, with a tentative D call TRBD2 (6 bases). The CDR3 runs 15 residues. The germline gives CDR1 SGHTA, CDR2 FQGNSA. The V end lost 2 bases, the J end lost 1 base, and 11 bases lay between the germline ends. In DNA, the CDR3 is TGTGCCAGCAGCTTAAGGGGAGGTGGCCAAGAGACCCAGTACTTC. Protein sequence: CASSLRGGGQETQYF.

The chain joins TRBV2 to TRBJ1-2, with D maybe TRBD1 (6 bases). The V end lost 1 base, the J end lost 4 bases, and 13 bases lay between the germline ends. The CDR3 has 15 residues. Germline lookup yields CDR1 SNHLY and CDR2 FYNNEI. In DNA form, the CDR3 reads TGTGCCAGCAGTGAAGTTACAGGCAGGGGCTATGGCTACACCTTC. Amino acids: CASSEVTGRGYGYTF.

The V call is TRBV15, the J call TRBJ1-4; a weak D match, TRBD1 (5 bases). This CDR3 contains 16 residues. With 0 bases removed from V and 7 bases from J, the gap between germline ends came to 15 bases. The germline CDR1 and CDR2 sequences are LNHNV and YYDKDF (reference sequence). This chain's CDR3 is CATSRDIDRRTEKLFF. CDR3 in DNA: TGTGCCACCAGCAGAGATATTGACAGACGGACTGAAAAACTGTTTTTT.

The J gene is TRBJ2-1, the V gene TRBV7-2; TRBD2 is a possible D gene (7 bases). Germline V gene sequence: CDR1 SGHTA, CDR2 FQGNSA. CDR3 length: 17 residues. V was cut by 5 bases and J by 1 base, with 18 bases left in between. The CDR3 region has the DNA TGTGCCAGCAGCCTTGGGGGCGGGAGCAGGTCCTACAATGAGCAGTTCTTC. Translating it yields CASSLGGGSRSYNEQFF.

This sequence joins TRBV5-6 and TRBJ2-4, with 9 bases lining up with TRBD1. The V segment lost 0 bases and the J segment 3 bases; nucleotides outside the gene matches: 1. The CDR3 sequence is 15 residues long. Germline V lookup: CDR1 SGHDT, CDR2 YYEEEE. Here the CDR3 reads CASSLGTGVKNIQYF. CDR3 DNA: TGTGCCAGCAGCTTGGGGACAGGGGTCAAAAACATTCAGTACTTC.

V and J are TRBV9 and TRBJ2-2, with TRBD1 identical over 8 bases. The germline V gene encodes CDR1 SGDLS and CDR2 YYNGEE. The CDR3 is 14 residues long. V was pared by 4 bases and J by 5 bases, with 4 bases of the junction left unmatched. The CDR3 is CASSPRQGTGELFF. For the CDR3, the DNA is TGTGCCAGCAGCCCGCGACAGGGGACCGGGGAGCTGTTTTTT.